Listed below are T cell receptor beta chains from one sample, sequenced in a study of T cell responses to AZD1222 COVID-19 vaccine. The repertoire was sequenced with immunoSEQ multiplex PCR; TCRdb's copy has only in-frame clones and lacks some. There are about 120,000 clones in the sample; 75% to 95% occur only once, and 5.4% lies in the top ten. Specimen: peripheral blood, collected on day 0 of AZD1222 vaccination. These receptors originate from an adult in good health. The CDR3 runs from the conserved cysteine through the conserved F or W. A D gene is named only where the DNA matches it firmly. The size of a clone is reported for some rows only, either as once, few or many, or as a class for expanded clones.

NA	NA	TRBV20-1	TRBJ2-7	CSATWAHEQYF	TGCAGTGCCACCTGGGCGCACGAGCAGTACTTC
NA	few	TRBV4-2	TRBJ1-6	CASSHGPGSNNSPLHF	TGTGCCAGCAGCCATGGGCCGGGAAGCAATAATTCACCCCTCCACTTT
TRBD1	NA	TRBV6-6	TRBJ1-2	CASRAGTGGLVGGYTF	TGTGCCAGCAGAGCCGGGACAGGGGGACTCGTCGGTGGCTACACCTTC
TRBD1	NA	TRBV28	TRBJ1-5	CASSFWLGQGNQPQHF	TGTGCCAGCAGTTTTTGGCTGGGACAGGGCAACCAGCCCCAGCATTTT
NA	NA	TRBV27	TRBJ1-5	CASSLDGTLNQPQHF	TGTGCCAGCAGTTTAGACGGGACACTTAATCAGCCCCAGCATTTT
NA	NA	TRBV10-3	TRBJ2-5	CASGREGFRETQYF	TGTGCCAGTGGCAGGGAAGGCTTCCGCGAGACCCAGTACTTC
NA	NA	TRBV30	TRBJ1-6	CAWSVFHF	TGTGCCTGGAGTGTATTTCACTTT
NA	NA	TRBV23-1	TRBJ1-5	CASSNPGHIDSNQPQHF	TGCGCCAGCAGTAATCCGGGACACATCGATAGCAATCAGCCCCAGCATTTT
NA	NA	TRBV12-3/TRBV12-4	TRBJ1-5	CASTPYSNQPQHF	TGTGCCAGCACCCCCTATAGCAATCAGCCCCAGCATTTT
TRBD1	once	TRBV11-1	TRBJ2-5	CASSWTGPQETQYF	TGTGCCAGCAGCTGGACAGGGCCCCAAGAGACCCAGTACTTC
NA	NA	TRBV12-3/TRBV12-4	TRBJ1-1	CASSQGFTEAFF	TGTGCCAGCAGTCAGGGGTTCACTGAAGCTTTCTTT
NA	NA	TRBV15	TRBJ2-7	CATSRDLRPLAAPYEQYF	TGTGCCACCAGCAGAGATCTTCGACCTTTAGCGGCCCCCTACGAGCAGTACTTC
NA	NA	TRBV7-3	TRBJ2-7	CASSPGGLSYEQYF	TGTGCCAGCAGCCCCGGGGGCCTTTCCTACGAGCAGTACTTC
NA	NA	TRBV6-6	TRBJ1-1	CASLGGSEAFF	TGTGCCAGCCTCGGGGGGTCTGAAGCTTTCTTT
TRBD2	NA	TRBV14	TRBJ2-7	CASSQERLAGVSYEQYF	TGTGCCAGCAGCCAAGAACGACTAGCGGGGGTCTCCTACGAGCAGTACTTC
NA	once	TRBV9	TRBJ2-3	CASPFTDTQYF	TGTGCCAGCCCCTTCACAGATACGCAGTATTTT
NA	NA	TRBV28	TRBJ1-1	CASSSPGQNTEAFF	TGTGCCAGCAGTTCACCGGGCCAGAACACTGAAGCTTTCTTT
NA	once	TRBV7-2	TRBJ1-6	CASSLRDVGWSSYNSPLHF	TGTGCCAGCAGCTTACGGGATGTGGGCTGGAGCTCCTATAATTCACCCCTCCACTTT
NA	NA	TRBV27	TRBJ1-1	CASRLIGGRGTEAFF	TGTGCCAGCAGGCTGATCGGTGGAAGAGGCACTGAAGCTTTCTTT
TRBD1	NA	TRBV7-9	TRBJ2-7	CASSLATGTGGYEQYF	TGTGCCAGCAGCTTAGCAACCGGGACAGGGGGCTACGAGCAGTACTTC
NA	NA	TRBV29-1	TRBJ2-3	CSLGQTGTDTQYF	TGCAGCCTCGGACAGACCGGCACAGATACGCAGTATTTT
TRBD2	NA	TRBV27	TRBJ2-7	CASRRLNAAGAYEQYF	TGTGCCAGCAGACGGCTGAACGCGGCGGGGGCCTACGAGCAGTACTTC
TRBD1	NA	TRBV6-5	TRBJ1-6	CASTGQGNSPLHF	TGTGCCAGCACCGGACAGGGTAATTCACCCCTCCACTTT
NA	once	TRBV10-3	TRBJ2-1	CAIRPSESGYNEQFF	TGTGCCATCAGACCAAGTGAATCCGGCTACAATGAGCAGTTCTTC
NA	NA	TRBV10-2	TRBJ1-1	CASSDGGGTEAFF	TGCGCCAGCAGTGATGGGGGGGGCACTGAAGCTTTCTTT
NA	NA	TRBV5-4	TRBJ2-5	CASSLVGGQETQYF	TGTGCCAGCAGCTTGGTGGGGGGCCAAGAGACCCAGTACTTC
TRBD1	NA	TRBV28	TRBJ1-4	CASRPGGKDEKLFF	TGTGCCAGCAGGCCAGGGGGCAAGGATGAAAAACTGTTTTTT
TRBD1	once	TRBV30	TRBJ1-4	CAWSTSQGAKLFF	TGTGCCTGGAGTACTTCCCAGGGGGCAAAACTGTTTTTT
TRBD1	NA	TRBV6-6	TRBJ1-2	CASSTDRGRLNYGYTF	TGTGCCAGCAGTACGGACAGGGGGCGACTTAACTATGGCTACACCTTC
TRBD1	NA	TRBV7-6	TRBJ1-5	CASSPYMGTGDYSNQPQHF	TGTGCCAGCAGCCCCTATATGGGGACAGGGGATTATAGCAATCAGCCCCAGCATTTT
TRBD1	NA	TRBV2	TRBJ2-7	CASTEGGPGQDYEQYF	TGTGCCAGCACCGAGGGGGGACCGGGACAGGACTACGAGCAGTACTTC